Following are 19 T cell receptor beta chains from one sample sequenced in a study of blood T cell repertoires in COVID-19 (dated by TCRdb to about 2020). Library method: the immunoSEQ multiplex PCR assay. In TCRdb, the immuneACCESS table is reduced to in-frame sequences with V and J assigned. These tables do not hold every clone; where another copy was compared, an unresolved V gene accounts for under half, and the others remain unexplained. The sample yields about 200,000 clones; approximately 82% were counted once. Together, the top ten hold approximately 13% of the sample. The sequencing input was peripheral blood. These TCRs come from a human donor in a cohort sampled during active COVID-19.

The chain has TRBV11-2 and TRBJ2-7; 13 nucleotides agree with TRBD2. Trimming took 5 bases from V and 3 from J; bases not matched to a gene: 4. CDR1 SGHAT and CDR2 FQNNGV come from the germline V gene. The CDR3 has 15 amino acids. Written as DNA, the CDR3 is TGTGCCAGCAGCCGGACTAGCGGGAGAAACTACGAGCAGTACTTC. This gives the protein CASSRTSGRNYEQYF.

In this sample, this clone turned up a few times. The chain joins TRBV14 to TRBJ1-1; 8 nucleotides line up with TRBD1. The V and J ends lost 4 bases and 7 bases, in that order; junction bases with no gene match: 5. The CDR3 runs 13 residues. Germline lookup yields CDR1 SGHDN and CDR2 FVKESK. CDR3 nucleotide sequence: TGTGCCAGCAGCCGACAGGGGTTCAGTGAAGCTTTCTTT. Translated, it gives CASSRQGFSEAFF.

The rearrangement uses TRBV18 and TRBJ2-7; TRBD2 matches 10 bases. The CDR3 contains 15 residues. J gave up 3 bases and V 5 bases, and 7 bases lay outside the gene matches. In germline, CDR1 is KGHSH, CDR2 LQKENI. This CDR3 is CASSGSSGSLYEQYF. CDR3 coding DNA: TGTGCCAGCTCAGGGTCTAGCGGGAGTCTCTACGAGCAGTACTTC.

The CDR3 nucleotides read TGTGCCAGCAGTGAGGACAGGGTTACTAATGAAAAACTGTTTTTT. This sequence encodes CASSEDRVTNEKLFF. The chain combines TRBV28 with TRBJ1-4, with 8 bases aligning to TRBD1. Germline V gene sequence: CDR1 MDHEN, CDR2 SYDVKM. The CDR3 extends over 15 amino acids. Unmatched junction bases numbered 4, after V lost 5 bases and J lost 2 bases.

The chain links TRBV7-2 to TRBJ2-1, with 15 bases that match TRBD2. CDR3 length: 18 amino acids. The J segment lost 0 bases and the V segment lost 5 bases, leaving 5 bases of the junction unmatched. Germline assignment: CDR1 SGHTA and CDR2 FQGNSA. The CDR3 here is CASSLGLAGGSSYNEQFF. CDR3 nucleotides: TGTGCCAGCAGCCTCGGACTAGCGGGAGGGAGCTCCTACAATGAGCAGTTCTTC.

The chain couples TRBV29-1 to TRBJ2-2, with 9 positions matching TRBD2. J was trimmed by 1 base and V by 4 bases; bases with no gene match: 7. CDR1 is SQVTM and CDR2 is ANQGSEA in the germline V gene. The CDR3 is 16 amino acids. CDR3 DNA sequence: TGCAGCGTTGGGTCCAAGACTAGCGGGAACACCGGGGAGCTGTTTTTT. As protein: CSVGSKTSGNTGELFF.

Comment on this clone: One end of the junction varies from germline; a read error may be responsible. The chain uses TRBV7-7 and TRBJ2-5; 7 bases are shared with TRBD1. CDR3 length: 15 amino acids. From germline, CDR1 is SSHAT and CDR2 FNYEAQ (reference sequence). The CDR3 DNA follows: TGTGCTAGCAGCTTAACGACAGGGAGCCAAGAGACCCAGTACTTC. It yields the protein CASSLTTGSQETQYF.

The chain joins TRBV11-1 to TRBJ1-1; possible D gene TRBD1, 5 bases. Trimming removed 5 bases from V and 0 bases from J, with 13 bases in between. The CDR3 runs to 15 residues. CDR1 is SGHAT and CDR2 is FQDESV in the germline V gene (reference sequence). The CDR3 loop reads CASSPRGGMNTEAFF. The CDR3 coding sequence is TGTGCCAGCAGCCCCCGGGGGGGTATGAACACTGAAGCTTTCTTT.

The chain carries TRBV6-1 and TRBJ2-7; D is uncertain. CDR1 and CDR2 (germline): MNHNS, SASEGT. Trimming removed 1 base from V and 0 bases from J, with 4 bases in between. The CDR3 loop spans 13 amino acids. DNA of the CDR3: TGTGCCAGCAGTGAAGGGCCCTCCTACGAGCAGTACTTC. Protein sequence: CASSEGPSYEQYF.

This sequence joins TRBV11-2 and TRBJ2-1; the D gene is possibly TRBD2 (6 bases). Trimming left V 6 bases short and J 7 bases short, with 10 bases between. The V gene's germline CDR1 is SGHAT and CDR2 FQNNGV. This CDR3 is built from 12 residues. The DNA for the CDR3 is TGTGCCAGCAGTTCACTAGCAAATGAGCAGTTCTTC. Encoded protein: CASSSLANEQFF.

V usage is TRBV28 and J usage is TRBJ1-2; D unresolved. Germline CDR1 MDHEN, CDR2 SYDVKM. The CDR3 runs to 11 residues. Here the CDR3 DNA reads TGTGCTGTGGGGAGGAACTATGGCTACACCTTC. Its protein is CAVGRNYGYTF.

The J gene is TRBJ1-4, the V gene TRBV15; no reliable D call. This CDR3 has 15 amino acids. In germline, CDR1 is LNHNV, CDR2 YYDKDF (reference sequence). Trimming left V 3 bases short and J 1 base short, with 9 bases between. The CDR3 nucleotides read TGTGCCACCAGCAGTCTCCGGGGAACTAATGAAAAACTGTTTTTT. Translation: CATSSLRGTNEKLFF.

The CDR3 bases are TGTGCCAGCAGTTTATCTAGCGGGAGGGCCTCCTCCTACAATGAGCAGTTCTTC. Translated: CASSLSSGRASSYNEQFF. V and J are TRBV27 and TRBJ2-1; 11 bases are a match to TRBD2. J was trimmed by 0 bases and V by 0 bases; bases with no gene match: 4. The germline V gene has CDR1 MNHEY and CDR2 SMNVEV (reference sequence). CDR3 length: 18 residues.

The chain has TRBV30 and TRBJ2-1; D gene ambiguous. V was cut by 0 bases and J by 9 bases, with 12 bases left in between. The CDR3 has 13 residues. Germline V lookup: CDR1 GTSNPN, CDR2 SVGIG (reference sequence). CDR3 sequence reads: CAWSVAPPGEQFF. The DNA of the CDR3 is TGTGCCTGGAGTGTTGCCCCACCCGGTGAGCAGTTCTTC.

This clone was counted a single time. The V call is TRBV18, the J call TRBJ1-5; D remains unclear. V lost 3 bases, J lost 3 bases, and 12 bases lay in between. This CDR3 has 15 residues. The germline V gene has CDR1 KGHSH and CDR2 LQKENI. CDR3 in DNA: TGTGCCAGCTCACCCTACGGGAGCCCCAATCAGCCCCAGCATTTT. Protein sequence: CASSPYGSPNQPQHF.

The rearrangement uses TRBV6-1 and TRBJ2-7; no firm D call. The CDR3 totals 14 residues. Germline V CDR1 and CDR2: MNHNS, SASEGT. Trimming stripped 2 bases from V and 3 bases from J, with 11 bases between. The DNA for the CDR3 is TGTGCCAGCAGTGAACAAGCGTGGGTCTACGAGCAGTACTTC. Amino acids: CASSEQAWVYEQYF.

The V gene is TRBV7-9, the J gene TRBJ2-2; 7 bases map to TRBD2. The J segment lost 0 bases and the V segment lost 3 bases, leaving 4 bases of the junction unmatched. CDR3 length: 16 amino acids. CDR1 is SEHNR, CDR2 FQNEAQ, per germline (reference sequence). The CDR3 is CASSFGLAANTGELFF. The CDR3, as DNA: TGTGCCAGCAGCTTCGGGCTAGCGGCGAACACCGGGGAGCTGTTTTTT.

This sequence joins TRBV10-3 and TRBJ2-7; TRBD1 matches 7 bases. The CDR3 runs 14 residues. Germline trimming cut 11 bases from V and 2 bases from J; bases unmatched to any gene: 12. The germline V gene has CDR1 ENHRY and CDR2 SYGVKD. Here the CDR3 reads CASRTGDPPYEQYF. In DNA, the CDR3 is TGTGCCTCGCGGACAGGCGATCCCCCCTACGAGCAGTACTTC.

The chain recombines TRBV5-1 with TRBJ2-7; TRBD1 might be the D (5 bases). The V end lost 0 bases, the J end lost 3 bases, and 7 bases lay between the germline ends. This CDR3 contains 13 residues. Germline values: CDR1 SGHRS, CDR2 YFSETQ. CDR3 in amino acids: CASSLGQLYEQYF. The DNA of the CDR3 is TGCGCCAGCAGCTTGGGACAGCTCTACGAGCAGTACTTC. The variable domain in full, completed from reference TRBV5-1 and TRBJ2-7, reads KAGVTQTPRYLIKTRGQQVTLSCSPISGHRSVSWYQQTPGQGLQFLFEYFSETQRNKGNFPGRFSGRQFSNSRSEMNVSTLELGDSALYLCASSLGQLYEQYFGPGTRLTVT.